This TCR beta chain stems from a study of neurological immune-mediated disorders. Turning to the study itself: Multiple sclerosis patients numbered some 35, of whom approximately 31 were relapsing-remitting and 3 secondary progressive.

This clonotype was picked up many times. The antigen remains unidentified. The study's findings and limits: Phylogenetic grouping placed 18 of 34 multiple sclerosis patients' repertoires in one related-CDR3 cluster, a possible signature.

A 10-nucleotide random UMI tagged transcripts in template-switch 5'RACE cDNA synthesis. TCRdb reanalysed the 5' RACE reads using MiXCR and keeps one entry per CDR3 protein. The data hold under 20,000 distinct CDR3 sequences, with about 2.6% observed a single time. This receptor was obtained from a woman aged 18-29 years with multiple sclerosis. The sequenced sample was PBMCs.

CDR3 bases: TGCAGTGCTAGAGTGCGACTAGCGGGAGGGCCATTGTCAGAGACCCAGTACTTC. It yields the protein CSARVRLAGGPLSETQYF. The chain joins TRBV20-1 to TRBJ2-5, with 14 bases identical to TRBD2. The CDR3 extends over 18 amino acids. With 1 base clipped from V and 4 bases from J, the junction kept 11 bases outside the gene matches. CDR1 is DFQATT, CDR2 SNEGSKA, per germline (reference sequence).